Here is one T cell receptor (beta chain) with its context. Its antigen is undetermined. This sample was included in a study of cytomegalovirus exposure and HLA in healthy donors. Study-level points and caveats: Reports described diagnosis of cytomegalovirus status by the classifier as highly specific and sensitive. DRB1 showed the most TCR associations and HLA-C the fewest in a later analysis, as rates varied by HLA locus.

Amplification used 60 Vbeta primers and 13 Jbeta primers. The data were produced by immunoSEQ multiplex PCR, yet TCRdb's version contains in-frame clones alone and is incomplete. The sample holds 45,000 to 65,000 clones. While unrecorded immune exposures were likely, the donors were nominally healthy when sampled. Looked up from germline, CDR1 is LNHDA and CDR2 is SQIVND (reference sequence). This CDR3 is built from 15 residues. The trim removed 2 bases at V and 7 bases at J, leaving 9 bases unmatched. The sample consisted of PBMCs. This TCR was sampled from a man aged 18 to 29 in good health and CMV-seropositive. This chain uses TRBV19 with TRBJ1-2, with TRBD1 matching 8 bases. CDR3 DNA: TGTGCCAGTAGTATATCCCACGGACAGGGAGGTGGCTACACCTTC. Translating gives CASSISHGQGGGYTF.